This T cell receptor beta chain is drawn from a study of CD8+ T cells in alopecia areata. Regarding the study as a whole: With one nonresponder, baseline CD8+ expansion's link to response remains uncertain. Scalp clonality, along with expanded CD8+ clones among the top 100, was significantly decreased by tofacitinib. For lesional scalp, especially alopecia totalis/universalis, clonality was higher than in normal scalp.

In each case, RNA was isolated and then reverse transcribed into cDNA as the sequencing template. Sequenced by immunoSEQ multiplex PCR; TCRdb stores in-frame clones only, minus some. The sample lists some 130,000 clones; 45% to 60% were seen once. Treatment of the sample: oral pan-JAK inhibitor, 5-10 mg twice daily. Researchers picked out CD4+ and CD8+ T cells from PBMCs by sorting. Comment on this clone: Its cognate antigen is unknown. The sample contains more than one DNA sequence encoding this CDR3.

This sequence was found in a human donor with alopecia areata. Material: CD8+ T cells sorted from blood, obtained at week 4, from a patient treated with tofacitinib.

CDR3 nucleotide sequence: TGTGCCAGCAGCCCTCGGACAGCCTACGAGCAGTACTTC. Residues: CASSPRTAYEQYF. V usage is TRBV7-9 and J usage is TRBJ2-7; TRBD1 is a possible D gene (6 bases). The CDR3 length is 13 residues. The V and J ends lost 5 bases and 2 bases respectively, with 10 bases between them. Germline V gene sequence: CDR1 SEHNR, CDR2 FQNEAQ (reference sequence).